This TCR beta chain came from a study of neurological immune-mediated disorders. The study, taken as a whole, reports: The multiple sclerosis repertoire cluster was not associated with any clinical or MRI feature. The highest TCR clonal expansion occurred in HTLV-1-associated myelopathy; multiple sclerosis fell below healthy controls.

Every sequencing run produced over 170 million TCR-beta sequences that came from 15-18 subjects. TCRdb analysed the 5' RACE reads with MiXCR anew, one entry per CDR3 protein. The sample gives 45,000 to 55,000 distinct CDR3 sequences, 5.8% of which show up once; approximately 1.5% is in the top ten. The CDR3 runs to 13 residues. Per germline, CDR1 SGHAT and CDR2 FQNNGV. The V end lost 5 bases, the J end lost 4 bases, and 11 bases lay between the germline ends. This clonotype was observed many times. What it binds is not known. Each sorted-subset library came from 1 million CD4+ or CD8+ T cells. The sample was CD4+ T cells from blood. The chain recombines TRBV11-2 with TRBJ1-1, with a possible D match to TRBD1 (5 bases). The sequence was obtained from a woman younger than 30 with multiple sclerosis. This chain's CDR3 is CASSPDSTTEAFF. DNA of the CDR3: TGTGCCAGCAGCCCCGACAGTACCACTGAAGCTTTCTTT. The full variable domain, rest sourced from reference TRBV11-2 and TRBJ1-1, is EAGVAQSPRYKIIEKRQSVAFWCNPISGHATLYWYQQILGQGPKLLIQFQNNGVVDDSQLPKDRFSAERLKGVDSTLKIQPAKLEDSAVYLCASSPDSTTEAFFGQGTRLTVV.